This T cell receptor beta chain derives from a study of OX40 agonist ivuxolimab in advanced cancers. Study information: A mean age of roughly 66 years, range about 20 to 90, was recorded, and 80% to 90% were male. Patients with prior anti-PD-1, anti-PD-L1 or anti-CTLA-4 therapy were eligible; less than 50% had some.

Assay used: immunoSEQ multiplex PCR; TCRdb lists only in-frame clones, some missing. This table holds about 14,000 clones, more than 75% found once. The germline gives CDR1 SSHAT, CDR2 FNYEAQ (reference sequence). Trimming cost V 5 bases and J 3 bases, with 11 bases left between them. The length of the CDR3 is 14 residues. This TCR came from an adult with an advanced solid tumor such as melanoma, head and neck, liver or kidney cancer. Sample: CD4+ or CD8+ T cells sorted from blood, taken in a trial of the OX40 agonist ivuxolimab. This chain connects TRBV7-7 to TRBJ2-1, with D tentatively TRBD2 (6 bases). The chain's CDR3 is CASSPGRDYNEQFF. In nucleotides, the CDR3 is TGTGCCAGCAGCCCCGGGCGGGACTACAATGAGCAGTTCTTC.